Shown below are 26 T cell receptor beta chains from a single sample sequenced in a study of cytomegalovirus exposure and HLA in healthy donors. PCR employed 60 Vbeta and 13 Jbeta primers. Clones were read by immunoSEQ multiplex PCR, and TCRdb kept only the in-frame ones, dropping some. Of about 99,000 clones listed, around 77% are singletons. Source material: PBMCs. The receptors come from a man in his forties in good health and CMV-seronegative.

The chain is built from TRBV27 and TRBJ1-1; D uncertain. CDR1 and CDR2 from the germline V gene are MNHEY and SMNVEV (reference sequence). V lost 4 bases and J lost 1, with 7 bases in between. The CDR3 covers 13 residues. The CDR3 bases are TGTGCCAGCAGTTCACCGGGGAACACTGAAGCTTTCTTT. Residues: CASSSPGNTEAFF.

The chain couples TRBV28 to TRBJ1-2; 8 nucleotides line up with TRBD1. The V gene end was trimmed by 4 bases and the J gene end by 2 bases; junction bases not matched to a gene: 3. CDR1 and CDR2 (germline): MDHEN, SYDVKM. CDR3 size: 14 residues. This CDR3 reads CASSSRTGNYGYTF. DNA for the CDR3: TGTGCCAGCAGTTCTCGGACAGGGAACTATGGCTACACCTTC.

The CDR3 is CATSSRTSGTPYEQYF. The CDR3 nucleotides read TGTGCCACCAGCAGTCGGACTAGCGGGACCCCCTACGAGCAGTACTTC. The genes are TRBV15 and TRBJ2-7; 12 nucleotides align to TRBD2. Germline lookup yields CDR1 LNHNV and CDR2 YYDKDF (reference sequence). The ends lost 3 bases at V and 2 bases at J; junction bases unmatched: 5. The CDR3 runs to 16 residues.

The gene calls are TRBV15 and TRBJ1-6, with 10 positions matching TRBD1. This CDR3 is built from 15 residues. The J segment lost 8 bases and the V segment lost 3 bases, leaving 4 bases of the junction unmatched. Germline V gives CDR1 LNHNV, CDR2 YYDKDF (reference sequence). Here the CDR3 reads CATSSPGQGYSPLHF. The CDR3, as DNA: TGTGCCACCAGCAGCCCGGGACAGGGGTATTCACCCCTCCACTTT.

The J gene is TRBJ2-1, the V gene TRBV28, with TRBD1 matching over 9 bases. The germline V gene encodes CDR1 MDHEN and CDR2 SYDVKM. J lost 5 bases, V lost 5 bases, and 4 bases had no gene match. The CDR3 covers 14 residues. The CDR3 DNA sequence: TGTGCCAGCAGTCGGACAGGGGATGACAATGAGCAGTTCTTC. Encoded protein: CASSRTGDDNEQFF.

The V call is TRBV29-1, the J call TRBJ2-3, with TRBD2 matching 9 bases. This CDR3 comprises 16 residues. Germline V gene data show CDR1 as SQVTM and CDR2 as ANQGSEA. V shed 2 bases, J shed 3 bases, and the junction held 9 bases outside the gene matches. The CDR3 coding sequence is TGCAGCGTTGAAAGCGGGCCGGGACTAGCAACAGATACGCAGTATTTT. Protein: CSVESGPGLATDTQYF.

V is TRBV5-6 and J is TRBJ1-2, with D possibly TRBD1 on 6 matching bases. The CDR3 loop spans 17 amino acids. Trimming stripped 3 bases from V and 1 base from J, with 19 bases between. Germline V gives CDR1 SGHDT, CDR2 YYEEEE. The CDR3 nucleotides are TGTGCCAGCAGCTCGATTAGGGGGTTAAGGATTAACTATGGCTACACCTTC. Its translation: CASSSIRGLRINYGYTF.

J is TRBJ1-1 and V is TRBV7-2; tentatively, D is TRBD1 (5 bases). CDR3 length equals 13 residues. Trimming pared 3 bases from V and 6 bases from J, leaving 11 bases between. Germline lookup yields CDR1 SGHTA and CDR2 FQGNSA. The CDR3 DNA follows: TGTGCCAGCAGCTTTGGGGGGGACCCTGAAGCTTTCTTT. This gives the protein CASSFGGDPEAFF.

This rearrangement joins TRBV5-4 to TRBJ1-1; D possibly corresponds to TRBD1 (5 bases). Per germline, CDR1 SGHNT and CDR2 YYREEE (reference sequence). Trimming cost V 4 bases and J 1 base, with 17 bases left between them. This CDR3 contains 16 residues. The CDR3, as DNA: TGTGCCAGCAGCGCCTCGGGGGGTATGAGGAACACTGAAGCTTTCTTT. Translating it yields CASSASGGMRNTEAFF.

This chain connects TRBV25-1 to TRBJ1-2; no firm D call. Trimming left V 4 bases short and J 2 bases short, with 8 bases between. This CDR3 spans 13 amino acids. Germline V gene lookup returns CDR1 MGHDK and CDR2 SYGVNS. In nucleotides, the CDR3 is TGTGCCAGCAGTGCGGCAGGAAACTATGGCTACACCTTC. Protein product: CASSAAGNYGYTF.

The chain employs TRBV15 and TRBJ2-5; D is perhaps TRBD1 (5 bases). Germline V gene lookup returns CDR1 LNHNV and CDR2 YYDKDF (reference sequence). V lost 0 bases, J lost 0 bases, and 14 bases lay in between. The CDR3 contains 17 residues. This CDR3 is CATSRDGAGKYQETQYF. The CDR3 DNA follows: TGTGCCACCAGCAGAGATGGGGCAGGCAAGTACCAAGAGACCCAGTACTTC. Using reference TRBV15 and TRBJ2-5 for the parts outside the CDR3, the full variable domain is DAMVIQNPRYQVTQFGKPVTLSCSQTLNHNVMYWYQQKSSQAPKLLFHYYDKDFNNEADTPDNFQSRRPNTSFCFLDIRSPGLGDTAMYLCATSRDGAGKYQETQYFGPGTRLLVL.

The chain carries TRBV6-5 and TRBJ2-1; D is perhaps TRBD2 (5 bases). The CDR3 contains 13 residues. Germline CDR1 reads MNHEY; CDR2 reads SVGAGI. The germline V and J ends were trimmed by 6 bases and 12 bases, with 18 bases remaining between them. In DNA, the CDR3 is TGTGCCAGCAGACGGACTGAGAAAGAGCGGCAGTTCTTC. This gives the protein CASRRTEKERQFF.

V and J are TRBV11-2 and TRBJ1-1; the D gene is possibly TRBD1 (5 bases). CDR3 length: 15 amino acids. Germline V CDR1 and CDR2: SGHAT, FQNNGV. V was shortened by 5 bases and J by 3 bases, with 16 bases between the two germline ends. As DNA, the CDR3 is TGTGCCAGCAGCCCGCCAGGGAATTGGGACACTGAAGCTTTCTTT. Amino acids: CASSPPGNWDTEAFF.

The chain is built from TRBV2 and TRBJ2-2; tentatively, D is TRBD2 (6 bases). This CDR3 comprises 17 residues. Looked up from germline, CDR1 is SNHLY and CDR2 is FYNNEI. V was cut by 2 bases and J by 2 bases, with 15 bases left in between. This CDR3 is CASSELEGLFNTGELFF. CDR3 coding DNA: TGTGCCAGCAGTGAACTGGAGGGACTCTTTAACACCGGGGAGCTGTTTTTT. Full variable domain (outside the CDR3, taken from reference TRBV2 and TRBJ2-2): EPEVTQTPSHQVTQMGQEVILRCVPISNHLYFYWYRQILGQKVEFLVSFYNNEISEKSEIFDDQFSVERPDGSNFTLKIRSTKLEDSAMYFCASSELEGLFNTGELFFGEGSRLTVL.

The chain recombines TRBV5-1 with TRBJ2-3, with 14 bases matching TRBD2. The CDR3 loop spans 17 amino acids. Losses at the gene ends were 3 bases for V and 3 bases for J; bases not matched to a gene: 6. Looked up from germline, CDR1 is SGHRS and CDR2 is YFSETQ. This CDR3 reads CASSYGLAGGLTDTQYF. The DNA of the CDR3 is TGCGCCAGCAGCTACGGACTAGCGGGGGGTCTGACAGATACGCAGTATTTT.

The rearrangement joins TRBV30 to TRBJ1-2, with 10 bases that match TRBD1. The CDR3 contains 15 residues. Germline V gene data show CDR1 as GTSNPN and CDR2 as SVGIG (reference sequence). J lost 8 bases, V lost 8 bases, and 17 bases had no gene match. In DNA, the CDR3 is TGTGCCACCTCATCCCCGACAGGGGGCGAGTTGGGCTACACCTTC. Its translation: CATSSPTGGELGYTF.

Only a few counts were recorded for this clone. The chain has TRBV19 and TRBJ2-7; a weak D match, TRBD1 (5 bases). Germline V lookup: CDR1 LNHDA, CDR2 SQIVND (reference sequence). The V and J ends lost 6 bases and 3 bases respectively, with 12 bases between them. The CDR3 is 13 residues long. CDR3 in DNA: TGTGCCAGTAGCCAGGGAATTGGCTACGAGCAGTACTTC. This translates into CASSQGIGYEQYF. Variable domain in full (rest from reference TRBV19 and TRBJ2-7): DGGITQSPKYLFRKEGQNVTLSCEQNLNHDAMYWYRQDPGQGLRLIYYSQIVNDFQKGDIAEGYSVSREKKESFPLTVTSAQKNPTAFYLCASSQGIGYEQYFGPGTRLTVT.

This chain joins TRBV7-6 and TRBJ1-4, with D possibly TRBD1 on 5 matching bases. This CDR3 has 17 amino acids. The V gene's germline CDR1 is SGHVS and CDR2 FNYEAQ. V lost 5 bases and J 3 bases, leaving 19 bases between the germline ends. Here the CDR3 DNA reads TGTGCCAGCAGCCACCCCCAGGGTGTGGAGTCTAATGAAAAACTGTTTTTT. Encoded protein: CASSHPQGVESNEKLFF.

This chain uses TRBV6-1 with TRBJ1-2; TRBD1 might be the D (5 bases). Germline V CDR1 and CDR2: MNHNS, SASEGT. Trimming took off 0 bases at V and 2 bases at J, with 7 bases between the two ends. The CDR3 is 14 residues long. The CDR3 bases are TGTGCCAGCAGTGAAGCGCACAGGAACTATGGCTACACCTTC. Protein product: CASSEAHRNYGYTF.

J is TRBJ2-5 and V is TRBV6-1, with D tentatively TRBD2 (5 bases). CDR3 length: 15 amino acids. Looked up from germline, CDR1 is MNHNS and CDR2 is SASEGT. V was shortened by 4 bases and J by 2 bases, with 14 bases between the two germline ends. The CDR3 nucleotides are TGTGCCAGCAGTGCTAACTCTTGGAGGCAAGAGACCCAGTACTTC. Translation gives CASSANSWRQETQYF.

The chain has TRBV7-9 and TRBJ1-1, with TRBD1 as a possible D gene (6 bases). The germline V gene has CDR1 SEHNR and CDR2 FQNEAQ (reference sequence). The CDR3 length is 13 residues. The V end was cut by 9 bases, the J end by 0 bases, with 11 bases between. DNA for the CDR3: TGTGCCAGTAGGGACACTATGAACACTGAAGCTTTCTTT. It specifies CASRDTMNTEAFF.

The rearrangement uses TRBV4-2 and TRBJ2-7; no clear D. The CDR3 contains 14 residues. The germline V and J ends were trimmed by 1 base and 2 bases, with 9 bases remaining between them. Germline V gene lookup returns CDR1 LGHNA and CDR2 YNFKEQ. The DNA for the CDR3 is TGTGCCAGCAGCCAAGGTTTCGAGCCCTACGAGCAGTACTTC. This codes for CASSQGFEPYEQYF.

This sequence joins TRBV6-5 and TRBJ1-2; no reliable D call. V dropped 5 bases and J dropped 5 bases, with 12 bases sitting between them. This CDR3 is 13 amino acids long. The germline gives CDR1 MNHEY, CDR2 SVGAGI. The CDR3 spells CASSTRGSYGYTF. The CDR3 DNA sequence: TGTGCCAGCAGTACCCGAGGGAGTTATGGCTACACCTTC.

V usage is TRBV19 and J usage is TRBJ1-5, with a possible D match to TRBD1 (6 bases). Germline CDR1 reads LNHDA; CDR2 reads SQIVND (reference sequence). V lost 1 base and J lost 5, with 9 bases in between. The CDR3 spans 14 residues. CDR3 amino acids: CASSIVRGHQPQHF. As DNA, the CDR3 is TGTGCCAGTAGTATAGTCAGGGGACATCAGCCCCAGCATTTT.

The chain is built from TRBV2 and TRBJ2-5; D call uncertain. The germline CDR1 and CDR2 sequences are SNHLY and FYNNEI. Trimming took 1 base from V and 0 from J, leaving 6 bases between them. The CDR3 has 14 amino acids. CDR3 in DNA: TGTGCCAGCAGTGAAGGAGATTACCAAGAGACCCAGTACTTC. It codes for CASSEGDYQETQYF.

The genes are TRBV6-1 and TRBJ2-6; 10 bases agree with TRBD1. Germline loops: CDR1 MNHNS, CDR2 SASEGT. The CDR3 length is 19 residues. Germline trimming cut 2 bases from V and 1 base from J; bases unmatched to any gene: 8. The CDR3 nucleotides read TGTGCCAGCAGTGAACTGCCGGGACAGGGGATTTCTGGGGCCAACGTCCTGACTTTC. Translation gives CASSELPGQGISGANVLTF.